The 12 T cell receptor beta chains reported below all come from one sample, sequenced in a study of T cells in tumors and immune-related adverse events. Assay: immunoSEQ multiplex PCR; the TCRdb copy retains only in-frame clones and omits some. Here the sample spans about 11,000 clones, about 90% being singletons. Sequencing used lymph node tissue, obtained from a patient treated with anti-PD-1 therapy. These receptors were collected from a female donor with metastatic renal cell carcinoma.

This clone showed up just once. CDR3: CASSLVGVQYF. In DNA, the CDR3 is TGTGCCAGCAGCTTAGTGGGGGTGCAGTACTTC. The chain links TRBV7-6 to TRBJ2-7; D may match TRBD1 or TRBD2 (5 bases each). There are 11 residues in the CDR3. Germline CDR1 and CDR2: SGHVS and FNYEAQ. V gave up 1 base and J gave up 9 bases, with 7 bases separating them. The entire variable domain, with the rest obtained from reference TRBV7-6 and TRBJ2-7, is as follows: GAGVSQSPRYKVTKRGQDVALRCDPISGHVSLYWYRQALGQGPEFLTYFNYEAQQDKSGLPNDRFSAERPEGSISTLTIQRTEQRDSAMYRCASSLVGVQYFGPGTRLTVT.

The genes are TRBV5-1 and TRBJ2-7, with no clear D. The germline V gene has CDR1 SGHRS and CDR2 YFSETQ. The V and J ends lost 0 bases and 5 bases respectively, with 12 bases between them. The CDR3 length is 14 residues. CDR3 DNA sequence: TGCGCCAGCAGCTTGGGGGTGGGGAACAACGAGCAGTACTTC. Residues: CASSLGVGNNEQYF.

The chain links TRBV7-2 to TRBJ2-7; TRBD2 aligns across 7 bases. This CDR3 comprises 15 residues. The germline CDR1 and CDR2 sequences are SGHTA and FQGNSA. V gave up 10 bases and J gave up 6 bases; unmatched junction bases: 18. The CDR3 is CATNGRVASGGEQYF. CDR3 nucleotide sequence: TGTGCCACCAATGGGCGTGTGGCTAGCGGCGGCGAGCAGTACTTC.

This clone was observed once. CDR3 sequence (DNA): TGTGCCAGCAGGGCTGAAGTCTCTGGGGCCAACGTCCTGACTTTC. This translates into CASRAEVSGANVLTF. The chain has TRBV7-9 and TRBJ2-6; D is ambiguous. Between the trimmed V and J ends, which lost 6 bases and 0 bases, there was a span of 9 bases. The CDR3 sequence is 15 residues long. Per germline, CDR1 SEHNR and CDR2 FQNEAQ (reference sequence).

This sequence joins TRBV28 and TRBJ1-5; tentatively, D is TRBD1 (5 bases). The V gene's germline CDR1 is MDHEN and CDR2 SYDVKM. Trimming shortened V by 5 bases and J by 7 bases, and 24 bases separated the two germline ends. This CDR3 region has 17 residues. This CDR3 reads CASSPPSRAGYGQPQHF. The CDR3, as DNA: TGTGCCAGCAGTCCCCCTAGCCGTGCAGGGTATGGACAGCCCCAGCATTTT.

In its sample, this clone was seen once. The chain couples TRBV11-2 to TRBJ2-2; the D is unclear. Trimming pared 5 bases from V and 6 bases from J, leaving 13 bases between. Germline loops: CDR1 SGHAT, CDR2 FQNNGV. The CDR3 runs to 14 residues. DNA for the CDR3: TGTGCCAGCAGCCAACCATACCAGTCCGGGGAGCTGTTTTTT. It encodes CASSQPYQSGELFF.

The chain couples TRBV6-4 to TRBJ1-3, with D possibly being TRBD1 (5 bases). CDR3 length equals 15 residues. Germline V gene data show CDR1 as MRHNA and CDR2 as SNTAGT. Trimming removed 3 bases at V and 2 bases at J, with 11 bases between. The chain's CDR3 is CASSEFGGAGNTIYF. CDR3 nucleotide sequence: TGTGCCAGCAGTGAGTTCGGGGGAGCTGGAAACACCATATATTTT.

The chain combines TRBV6-5 with TRBJ1-2; no reliable D call. The CDR3 contains 12 residues. Trimming pared 6 bases from V and 0 bases from J, leaving 5 bases between. Looked up from germline, CDR1 is MNHEY and CDR2 is SVGAGI. The CDR3, as DNA: TGTGCCAGCAGCCGAGCTAACTATGGCTACACCTTC. This translates into CASSRANYGYTF.

The genes are TRBV18 and TRBJ1-1; TRBD1 is a possible D gene (5 bases). V was cut by 3 bases and J by 0 bases, with 5 bases left in between. From germline, CDR1 is KGHSH and CDR2 LQKENI. This CDR3 is built from 13 residues. DNA of the CDR3: TGTGCCAGCTCACCGACAGTGAACACTGAAGCTTTCTTT. Residues: CASSPTVNTEAFF.

The rearrangement uses TRBV19 and TRBJ1-1; TRBD1 aligns across 11 bases. V lost 3 bases and J lost 6; bases outside the gene matches: 6. The germline gives CDR1 LNHDA, CDR2 SQIVND (reference sequence). The CDR3 runs to 15 residues. The chain's CDR3 is CASSMRTGGFAEAFF. The DNA of the CDR3 is TGTGCCAGTAGTATGAGGACAGGGGGCTTCGCTGAAGCTTTCTTT. Based on the CDR3 plus reference TRBV19 and TRBJ1-1, the full variable domain is DGGITQSPKYLFRKEGQNVTLSCEQNLNHDAMYWYRQDPGQGLRLIYYSQIVNDFQKGDIAEGYSVSREKKESFPLTVTSAQKNPTAFYLCASSMRTGGFAEAFFGQGTRLTVV.

This rearrangement joins TRBV5-1 to TRBJ1-4; D remains unclear. The CDR3 is 15 residues long. Between the trimmed V and J ends, which lost 0 bases and 5 bases, there was a span of 11 bases. Germline-derived CDR1 and CDR2 are SGHRS and YFSETQ. The CDR3 is CASSLVPENNEKLFF. DNA for the CDR3: TGCGCCAGCAGCTTGGTTCCAGAAAACAATGAAAAACTGTTTTTT. The whole variable domain, remainder taken from reference TRBV5-1 and TRBJ1-4, is KAGVTQTPRYLIKTRGQQVTLSCSPISGHRSVSWYQQTPGQGLQFLFEYFSETQRNKGNFPGRFSGRQFSNSRSEMNVSTLELGDSALYLCASSLVPENNEKLFFGSGTQLSVL.

The CDR3 DNA sequence: TGCGCCAGCAGCCCGGAAACAGATACGCAGTATTTT. This translates into CASSPETDTQYF. This rearrangement joins TRBV5-1 to TRBJ2-3; D is undetermined. The germline gives CDR1 SGHRS, CDR2 YFSETQ. V shed 4 bases and J shed 3 bases, with 6 bases lying between them. CDR3 length: 12 residues.